The entry that follows covers one T cell receptor beta chain sequence. This record belongs to a study of blood T cell repertoires in COVID-19. For the study at large: From the United States, Italy and Spain came samples of acute and convalescent COVID-19. The cDNA or gDNA used as material had been derived from T cells, B-cell-depleted T cells, or PBMCs.

Per the germline V gene, CDR1 is LNHDA and CDR2 is SQIVND (reference sequence). The J segment lost 1 base and the V segment lost 5 bases, leaving 12 bases of the junction unmatched. The CDR3 consists of 17 residues. Under the authors' procedure: Amplification with reference gene primers provided the estimates of nucleated cell counts. TCRdb's table, derived via immunoSEQ multiplex PCR, lists solely in-frame clones and lacks some. Clone size and the V and J calls come from that table; the DNA yielded D and trimming. The sample records 250,000 to 300,000 clones, roughly 79% being singletons. The sequence was collected from a woman in her sixties or seventies with active or convalescent COVID-19. The sequencing sample was made of peripheral blood. The V and J genes are TRBV19 and TRBJ2-5; 8 positions match TRBD1. DNA for the CDR3: TGTGCCAGTAGTCCCCTATCCGGGACAGGCGGCCAAGAGACCCAGTACTTC. Translation: CASSPLSGTGGQETQYF.